These T cell receptor beta chains were read from a single sample in a study of T cell changes during pregnancy in multiple sclerosis. The assay was immunoSEQ multiplex PCR, and TCRdb's table has in-frame clones only and misses some. Found here are roughly 100,000 clones, roughly 92% of them singletons; the top ten hold roughly 0.93%. The specimen comprised peripheral blood, sampled after pregnancy. These receptors all stem from a female donor with multiple sclerosis, enrolled in a pregnancy study. Both conserved end residues are part of each CDR3. A D gene is named only where the DNA matches it firmly. Size tells how often a clone was seen (once, few, many) or the class of an expanded clone, and some rows leave it out.

V gene: TRBV7-2; clone size: NA; J gene: TRBJ2-4; D gene: TRBD2; CDR3 DNA: TGTGCCAGCAGCCCATTCGGGGGGGGGCCCAAAAACATTCAGTACTTC; CDR3 protein: CASSPFGGGPKNIQYF
V gene: TRBV19; clone size: NA; J gene: TRBJ2-1; D gene: TRBD2; CDR3 DNA: TGTGCCAGTAGTACCCTGGGACTAGCGGGACACAATGAGCAGTTCTTC; CDR3 protein: CASSTLGLAGHNEQFF
V gene: TRBV7-3; clone size: NA; J gene: TRBJ2-1; D gene: NA; CDR3 DNA: TGTGCCAGCAGCCCTACTCGGACTGGCCCGGATGAGCAGTTCTTC; CDR3 protein: CASSPTRTGPDEQFF
V gene: TRBV5-1; clone size: NA; J gene: TRBJ1-3; D gene: NA; CDR3 DNA: TGCGCCAGCAGCTTGGCCGGGGGTCTGGGTGGAAACACCATATATTTT; CDR3 protein: CASSLAGGLGGNTIYF
V gene: TRBV29-1; clone size: NA; J gene: TRBJ2-3; D gene: NA; CDR3 DNA: TGCAGCGTTGAAAGGGGGACTACTAGCACAGATACGCAGTATTTT; CDR3 protein: CSVERGTTSTDTQYF
V gene: TRBV19; clone size: NA; J gene: TRBJ2-2; D gene: NA; CDR3 DNA: TGTGCCAGTAGTAGCGGGTTCGGGGAGCTGTTTTTT; CDR3 protein: CASSSGFGELFF
V gene: TRBV11-2; clone size: NA; J gene: TRBJ1-1; D gene: TRBD1; CDR3 DNA: TGTGCCAGCCGCCAGGGACAGGGGGCACGGGCTTTCTTT; CDR3 protein: CASRQGQGARAFF
V gene: TRBV19; clone size: few; J gene: TRBJ1-1; D gene: TRBD1; CDR3 DNA: TGTGCCAGTAGAGTTGACAGGGGAACTGAAGCTTTCTTT; CDR3 protein: CASRVDRGTEAFF
V gene: TRBV6-4; clone size: NA; J gene: TRBJ2-3; D gene: NA; CDR3 DNA: TGTGCCAGCAGCGCTCAGATCGCAGATACGCAGTATTTT; CDR3 protein: CASSAQIADTQYF
V gene: TRBV10-3; clone size: once; J gene: TRBJ1-1; D gene: TRBD1; CDR3 DNA: TGTGCCATCAAGGGGACAGGGGCCTGGAACACTGAAGCTTTCTTT; CDR3 protein: CAIKGTGAWNTEAFF
V gene: TRBV6-1; clone size: once; J gene: TRBJ2-3; D gene: TRBD2; CDR3 DNA: TGTGCCAGCAGTGCAAGCGGGAGTCAGTGGATCACAGATACGCAGTATTTT; CDR3 protein: CASSASGSQWITDTQYF
V gene: TRBV29-1; clone size: NA; J gene: TRBJ2-7; D gene: NA; CDR3 DNA: TGCAGCGTGGAGACAGGTGGCTACGAGCAGTACTTC; CDR3 protein: CSVETGGYEQYF